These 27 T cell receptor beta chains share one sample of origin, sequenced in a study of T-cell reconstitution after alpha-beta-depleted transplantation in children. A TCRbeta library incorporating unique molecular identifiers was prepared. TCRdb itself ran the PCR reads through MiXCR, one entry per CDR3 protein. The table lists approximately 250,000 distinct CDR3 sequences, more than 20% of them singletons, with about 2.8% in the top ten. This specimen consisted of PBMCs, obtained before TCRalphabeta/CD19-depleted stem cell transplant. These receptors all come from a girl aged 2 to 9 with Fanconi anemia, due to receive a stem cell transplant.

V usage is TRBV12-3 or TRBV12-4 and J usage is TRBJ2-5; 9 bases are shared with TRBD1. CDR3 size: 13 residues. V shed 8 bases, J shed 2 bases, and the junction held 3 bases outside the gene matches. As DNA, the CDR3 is TGTGCCAGCGGGACAGGGCTACAAGAGACCCAGTACTTC. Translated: CASGTGLQETQYF.

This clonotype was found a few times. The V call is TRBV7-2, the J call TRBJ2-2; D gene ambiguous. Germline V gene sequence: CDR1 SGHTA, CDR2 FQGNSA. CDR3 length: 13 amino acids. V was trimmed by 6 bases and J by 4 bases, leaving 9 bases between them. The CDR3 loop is CASRLSGTGELFF. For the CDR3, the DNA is TGTGCCAGCAGACTCTCCGGCACCGGGGAGCTGTTTTTT.

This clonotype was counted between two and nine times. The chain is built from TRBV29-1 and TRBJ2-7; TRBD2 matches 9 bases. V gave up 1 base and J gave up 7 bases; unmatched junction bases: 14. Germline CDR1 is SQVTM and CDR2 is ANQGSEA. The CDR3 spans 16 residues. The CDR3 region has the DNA TGCAGCGTTGAAGTTGATGGCGGCGGGAGGGCATCGGAGCAGTACTTC. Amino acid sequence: CSVEVDGGGRASEQYF.

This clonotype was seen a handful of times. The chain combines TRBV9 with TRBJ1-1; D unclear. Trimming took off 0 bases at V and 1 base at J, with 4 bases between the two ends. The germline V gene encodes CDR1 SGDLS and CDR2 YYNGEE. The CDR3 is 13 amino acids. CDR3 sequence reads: CASSVAENTEAFF. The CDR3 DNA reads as TGTGCCAGCAGCGTAGCCGAGAACACTGAAGCTTTCTTT. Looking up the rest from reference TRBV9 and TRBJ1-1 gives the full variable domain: DSGVTQTPKHLITATGQRVTLRCSPRSGDLSVYWYQQSLDQGLQFLIQYYNGEERAKGNILERFSAQQFPDLHSELNLSSLELGDSALYFCASSVAENTEAFFGQGTRLTVV.

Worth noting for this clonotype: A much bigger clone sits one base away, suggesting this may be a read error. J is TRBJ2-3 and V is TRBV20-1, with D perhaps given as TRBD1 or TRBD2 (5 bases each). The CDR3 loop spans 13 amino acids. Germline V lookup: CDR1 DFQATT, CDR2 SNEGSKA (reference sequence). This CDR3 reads CIAKWDSTDTQYF. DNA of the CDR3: TGCATTGCTAAATGGGACAGCACAGATACGCAGTATTTT.

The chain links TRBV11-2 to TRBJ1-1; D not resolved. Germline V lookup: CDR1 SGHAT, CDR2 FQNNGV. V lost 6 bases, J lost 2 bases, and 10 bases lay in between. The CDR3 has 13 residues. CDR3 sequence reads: CASRTQTNTEAFF. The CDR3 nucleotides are TGTGCCAGCAGAACCCAGACTAACACTGAAGCTTTCTTT.

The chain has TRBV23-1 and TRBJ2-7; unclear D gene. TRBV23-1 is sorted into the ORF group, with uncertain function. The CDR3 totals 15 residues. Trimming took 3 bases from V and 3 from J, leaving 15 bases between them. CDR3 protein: CASSQINRLYYEQYF. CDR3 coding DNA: TGCGCCAGCAGTCAGATCAACAGATTATACTACGAGCAGTACTTC.

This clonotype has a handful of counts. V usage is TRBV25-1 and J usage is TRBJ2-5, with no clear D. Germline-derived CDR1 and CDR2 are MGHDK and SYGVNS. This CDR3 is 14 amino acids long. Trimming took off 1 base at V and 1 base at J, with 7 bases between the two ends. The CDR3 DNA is TGTGCCAGCAGTGAATTAGTCAGCCAAGAGACCCAGTACTTC. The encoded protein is CASSELVSQETQYF.

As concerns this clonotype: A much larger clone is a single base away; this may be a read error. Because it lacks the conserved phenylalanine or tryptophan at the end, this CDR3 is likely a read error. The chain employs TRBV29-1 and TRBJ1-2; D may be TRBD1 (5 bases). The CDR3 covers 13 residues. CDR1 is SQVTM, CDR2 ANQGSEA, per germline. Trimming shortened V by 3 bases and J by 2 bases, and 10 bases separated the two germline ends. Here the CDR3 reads CSVDGTPNYGYTY. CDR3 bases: TGCAGCGTTGACGGGACCCCCAACTATGGCTACACCTAC.

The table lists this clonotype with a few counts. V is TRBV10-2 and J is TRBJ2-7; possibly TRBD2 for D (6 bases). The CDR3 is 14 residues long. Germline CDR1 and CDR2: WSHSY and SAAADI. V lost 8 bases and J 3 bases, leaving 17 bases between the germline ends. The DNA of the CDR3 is TGCGCCAGCTCGACGTCGCCGGGAGTCTACGAGCAGTACTTC. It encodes CASSTSPGVYEQYF.

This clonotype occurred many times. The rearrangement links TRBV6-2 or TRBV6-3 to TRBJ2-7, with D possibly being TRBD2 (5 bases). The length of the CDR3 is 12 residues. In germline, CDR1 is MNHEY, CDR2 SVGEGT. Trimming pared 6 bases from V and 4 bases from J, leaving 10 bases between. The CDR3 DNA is TGTGCCAGCAGCTCCCGGGAATACGAGCAGTACTTC. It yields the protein CASSSREYEQYF.

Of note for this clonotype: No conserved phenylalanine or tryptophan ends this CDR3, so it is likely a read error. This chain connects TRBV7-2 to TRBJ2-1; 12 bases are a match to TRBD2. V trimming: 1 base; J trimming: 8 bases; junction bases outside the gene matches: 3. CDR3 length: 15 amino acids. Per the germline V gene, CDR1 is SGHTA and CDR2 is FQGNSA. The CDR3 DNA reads TGTGCCAGCAGCTTAGAACTAGCGGGAGGAGATGAGCAGTTCTAC. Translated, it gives CASSLELAGGDEQFY.

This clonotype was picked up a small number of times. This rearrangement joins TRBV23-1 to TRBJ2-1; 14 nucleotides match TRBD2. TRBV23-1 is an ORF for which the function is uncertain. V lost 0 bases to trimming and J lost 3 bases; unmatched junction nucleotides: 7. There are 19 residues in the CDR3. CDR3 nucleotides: TGCGCCAGCAGTCAATCTGGGACTAGCGGGAGAGGGGACTACAATGAGCAGTTCTTC. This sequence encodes CASSQSGTSGRGDYNEQFF.

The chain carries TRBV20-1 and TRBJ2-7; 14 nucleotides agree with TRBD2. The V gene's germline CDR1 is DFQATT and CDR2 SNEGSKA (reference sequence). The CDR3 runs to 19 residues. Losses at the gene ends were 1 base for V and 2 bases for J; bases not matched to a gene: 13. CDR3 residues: CSARATGTSGRDDTYEQYF. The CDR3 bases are TGCAGTGCTAGAGCTACCGGGACTAGCGGGAGAGACGATACCTACGAGCAGTACTTC.

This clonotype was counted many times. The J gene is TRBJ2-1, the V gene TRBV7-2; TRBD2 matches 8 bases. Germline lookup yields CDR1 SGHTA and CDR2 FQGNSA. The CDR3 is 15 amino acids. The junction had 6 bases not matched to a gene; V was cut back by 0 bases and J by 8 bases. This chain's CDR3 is CASSLAASGFDEQFF. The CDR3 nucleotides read TGTGCCAGCAGCTTAGCGGCTAGCGGGTTCGATGAGCAGTTCTTC.

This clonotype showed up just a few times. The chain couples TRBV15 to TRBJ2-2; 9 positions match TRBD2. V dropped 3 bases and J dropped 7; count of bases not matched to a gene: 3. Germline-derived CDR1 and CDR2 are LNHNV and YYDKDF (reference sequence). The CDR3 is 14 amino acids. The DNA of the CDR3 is TGTGCCACCAGCAGCCTAGCGGGGATCGGGGAGCTGTTTTTT. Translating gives CATSSLAGIGELFF. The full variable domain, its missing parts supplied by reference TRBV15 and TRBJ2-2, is DAMVIQNPRYQVTQFGKPVTLSCSQTLNHNVMYWYQQKSSQAPKLLFHYYDKDFNNEADTPDNFQSRRPNTSFCFLDIRSPGLGDTAMYLCATSSLAGIGELFFGEGSRLTVL.

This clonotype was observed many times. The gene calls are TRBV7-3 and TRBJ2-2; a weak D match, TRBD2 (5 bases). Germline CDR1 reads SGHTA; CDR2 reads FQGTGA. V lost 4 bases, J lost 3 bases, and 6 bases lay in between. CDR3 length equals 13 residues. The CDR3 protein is CASSSGDTGELFF. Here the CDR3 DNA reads TGTGCCAGCAGCTCCGGGGACACCGGGGAGCTGTTTTTT.

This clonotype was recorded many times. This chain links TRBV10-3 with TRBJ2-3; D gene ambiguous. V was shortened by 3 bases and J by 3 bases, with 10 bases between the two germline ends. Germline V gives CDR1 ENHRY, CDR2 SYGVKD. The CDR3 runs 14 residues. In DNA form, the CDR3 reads TGTGCCATCAGTGACGGCGGCCTTACAGATACGCAGTATTTT. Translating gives CAISDGGLTDTQYF.

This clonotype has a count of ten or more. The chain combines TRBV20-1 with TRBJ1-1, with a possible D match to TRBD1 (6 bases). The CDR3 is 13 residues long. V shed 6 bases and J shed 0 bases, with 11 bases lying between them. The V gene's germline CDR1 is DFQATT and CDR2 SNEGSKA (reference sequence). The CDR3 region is CSANRDLNTEAFF. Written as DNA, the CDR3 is TGCAGTGCGAACAGGGATCTGAACACTGAAGCTTTCTTT.

The CDR3 sequence is CASTRRASLSYNEQFF. The CDR3 region has the DNA TGTGCCAGCACCCGGAGGGCCTCGCTCTCCTACAATGAGCAGTTCTTC. This chain joins TRBV12-3 or TRBV12-4 and TRBJ2-1; a weak D match, TRBD2 (6 bases). This CDR3 region has 16 residues. The germline V and J ends were trimmed by 7 bases and 0 bases, with 16 bases remaining between them.

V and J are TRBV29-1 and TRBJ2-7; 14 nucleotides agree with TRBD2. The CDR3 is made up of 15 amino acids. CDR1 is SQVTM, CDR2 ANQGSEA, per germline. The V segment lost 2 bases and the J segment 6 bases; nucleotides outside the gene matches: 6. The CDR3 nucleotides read TGCAGCGTTGAACAGGGGGGACTAGCGGGAGCCGAGCAGTACTTC. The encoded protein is CSVEQGGLAGAEQYF.

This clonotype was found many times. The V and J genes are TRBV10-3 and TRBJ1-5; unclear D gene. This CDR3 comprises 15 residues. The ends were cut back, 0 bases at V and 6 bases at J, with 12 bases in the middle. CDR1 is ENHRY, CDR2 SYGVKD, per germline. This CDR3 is CAISESLKLAQPQHF. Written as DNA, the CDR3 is TGTGCCATCAGTGAGTCGTTGAAATTAGCTCAGCCCCAGCATTTT.

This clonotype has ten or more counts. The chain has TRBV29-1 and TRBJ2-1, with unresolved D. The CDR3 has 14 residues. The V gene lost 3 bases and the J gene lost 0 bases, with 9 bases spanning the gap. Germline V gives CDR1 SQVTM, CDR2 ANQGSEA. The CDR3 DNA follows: TGCAGCGTTGAGGGCGGAAGCTCCTACAATGAGCAGTTCTTC. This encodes CSVEGGSSYNEQFF.

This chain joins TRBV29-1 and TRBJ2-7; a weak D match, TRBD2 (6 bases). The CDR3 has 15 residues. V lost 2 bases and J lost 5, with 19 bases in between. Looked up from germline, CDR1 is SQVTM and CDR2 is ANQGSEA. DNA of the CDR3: TGCAGCGTTGAAATTTTGGCGGGGAGTTCGGACGAGCAGTACTTC. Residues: CSVEILAGSSDEQYF.

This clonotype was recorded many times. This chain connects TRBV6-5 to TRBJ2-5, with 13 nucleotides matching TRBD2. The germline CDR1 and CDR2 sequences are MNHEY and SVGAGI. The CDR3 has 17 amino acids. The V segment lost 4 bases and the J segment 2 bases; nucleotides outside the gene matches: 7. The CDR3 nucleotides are TGTGCCAGCAGTTTACTAGCGGGGGGGCGTCAGCAAGAGACCCAGTACTTC. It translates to CASSLLAGGRQQETQYF.

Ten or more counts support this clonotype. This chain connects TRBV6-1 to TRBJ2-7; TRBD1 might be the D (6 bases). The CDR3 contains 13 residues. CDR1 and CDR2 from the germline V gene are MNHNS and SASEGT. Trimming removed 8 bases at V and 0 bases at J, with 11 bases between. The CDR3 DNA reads TGTGCCAGCGGCATGACAGGCTCCTACGAGCAGTACTTC. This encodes CASGMTGSYEQYF.

CDR3 residues: CASSPRQPYEQYF. For the CDR3, the DNA is TGTGCCAGCAGCCCGCGACAGCCCTACGAGCAGTACTTC. The chain links TRBV7-6 to TRBJ2-7, with a weak D call TRBD1 (5 bases). The germline V gene encodes CDR1 SGHVS and CDR2 FNYEAQ. CDR3 length: 13 amino acids. V lost 5 bases, J lost 2 bases, and 10 bases lay in between.